The source of this T cell receptor (beta chain) is a study of neurological immune-mediated disorders. Study results and caveats: None of the CDR3 amino acid sequences found in expanded clones was shared across subjects. This suggests that the TCR-beta repertoires were private in all groups. A possible signature appeared as one related-CDR3 cluster, in which phylogenetic grouping placed the repertoires of 18 of 34 multiple sclerosis patients. Association with the multiple sclerosis repertoire cluster was not found for any clinical or MRI feature.

This clonotype was recorded at least ten times. What it binds is unknown. The CDR3 length is 16 residues. V gave up 0 bases and J gave up 3 bases, with 12 bases separating them. CDR1 LNHNV and CDR2 YYDKDF come from the germline V gene (reference sequence). TCRdb reprocessed the 5' RACE reads via MiXCR and lists one record per CDR3 protein. The table lists around 130,000 distinct CDR3 sequences, roughly 3.2% of them singletons, with 1% to 1.5% in the top ten. This sequence joins TRBV15 and TRBJ1-5; unclear D gene. The sequenced material came from PBMCs. This receptor was taken from a woman in her twenties or thirties with multiple sclerosis. CDR3 region: CATSRDGSSHNQPQHF. The CDR3 DNA follows: TGTGCCACCAGCAGAGATGGGAGCAGCCACAATCAGCCCCAGCATTTT.